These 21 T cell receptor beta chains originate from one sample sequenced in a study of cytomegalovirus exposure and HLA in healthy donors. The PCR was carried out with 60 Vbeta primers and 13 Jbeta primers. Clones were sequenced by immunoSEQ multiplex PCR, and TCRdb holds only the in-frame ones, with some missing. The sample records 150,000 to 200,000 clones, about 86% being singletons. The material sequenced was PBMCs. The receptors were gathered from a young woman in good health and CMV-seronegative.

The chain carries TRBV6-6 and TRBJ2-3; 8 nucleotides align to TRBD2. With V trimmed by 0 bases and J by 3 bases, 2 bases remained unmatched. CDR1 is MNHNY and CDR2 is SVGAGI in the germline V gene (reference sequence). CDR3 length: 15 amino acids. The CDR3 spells CASSYSLAGTDTQYF. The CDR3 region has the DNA TGTGCCAGCAGTTACTCGCTAGCGGGTACAGATACGCAGTATTTT.

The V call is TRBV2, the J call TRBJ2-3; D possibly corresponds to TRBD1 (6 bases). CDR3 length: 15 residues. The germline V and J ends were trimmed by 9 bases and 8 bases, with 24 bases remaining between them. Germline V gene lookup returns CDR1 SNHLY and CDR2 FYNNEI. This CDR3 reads CARETRGPGDFTQYF. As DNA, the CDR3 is TGTGCCAGGGAGACGAGGGGTCCAGGGGATTTTACGCAGTATTTT.

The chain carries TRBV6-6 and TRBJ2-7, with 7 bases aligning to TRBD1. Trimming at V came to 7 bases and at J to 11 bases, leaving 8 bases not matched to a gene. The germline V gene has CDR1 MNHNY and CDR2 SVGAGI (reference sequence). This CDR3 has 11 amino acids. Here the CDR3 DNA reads TGTGCCAGCACCCACGGACAGGAGAAGTACTTC. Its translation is CASTHGQEKYF.

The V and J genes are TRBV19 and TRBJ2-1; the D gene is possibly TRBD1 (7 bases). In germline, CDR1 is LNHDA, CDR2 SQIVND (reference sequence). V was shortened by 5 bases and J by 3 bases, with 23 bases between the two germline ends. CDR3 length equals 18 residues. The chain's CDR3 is CASSVTGNRGSNYNEQFF. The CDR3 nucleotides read TGTGCCAGTAGTGTGACAGGGAATCGGGGGAGTAACTACAATGAGCAGTTCTTC.

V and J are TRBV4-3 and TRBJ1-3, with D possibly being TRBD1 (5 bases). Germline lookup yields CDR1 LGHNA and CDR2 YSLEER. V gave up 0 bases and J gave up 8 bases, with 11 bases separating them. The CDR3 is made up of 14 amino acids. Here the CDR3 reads CASSQERSRDTIYF. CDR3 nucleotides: TGCGCCAGCAGCCAAGAAAGGTCCAGGGACACCATATATTTT.

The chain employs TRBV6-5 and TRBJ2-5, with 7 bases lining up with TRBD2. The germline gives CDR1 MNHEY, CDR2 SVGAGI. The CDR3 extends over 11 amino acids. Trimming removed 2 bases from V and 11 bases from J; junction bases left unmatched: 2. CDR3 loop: CASSYAGVQYF. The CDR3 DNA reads TGTGCCAGCAGTTACGCGGGGGTGCAGTACTTC.

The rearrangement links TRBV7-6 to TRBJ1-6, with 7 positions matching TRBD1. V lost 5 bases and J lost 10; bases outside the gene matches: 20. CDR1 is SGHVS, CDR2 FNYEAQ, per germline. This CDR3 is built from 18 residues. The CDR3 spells CASSTGATGAPPRSPLHF. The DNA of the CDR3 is TGTGCCAGCAGCACAGGAGCAACAGGGGCCCCGCCGCGGTCACCCCTCCACTTT.

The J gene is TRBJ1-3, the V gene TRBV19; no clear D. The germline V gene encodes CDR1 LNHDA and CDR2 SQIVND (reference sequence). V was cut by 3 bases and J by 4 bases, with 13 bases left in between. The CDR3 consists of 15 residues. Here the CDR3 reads CASSIGLLSGNTIYF. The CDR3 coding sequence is TGTGCCAGTAGTATCGGTCTCCTATCCGGAAACACCATATATTTT.

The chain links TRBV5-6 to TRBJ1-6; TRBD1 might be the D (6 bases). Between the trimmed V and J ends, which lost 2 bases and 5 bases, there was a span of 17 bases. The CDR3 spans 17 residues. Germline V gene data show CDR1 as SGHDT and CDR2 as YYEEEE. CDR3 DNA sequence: TGTGCCAGCAGCTTCACGACAGGCCGACCGCATAATTCACCCCTCCACTTT. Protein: CASSFTTGRPHNSPLHF. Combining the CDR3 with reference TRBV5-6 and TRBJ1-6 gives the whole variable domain DAGVTQSPTHLIKTRGQQVTLRCSPKSGHDTVSWYQQALGQGPQFIFQYYEEEERQRGNFPDRFSGHQFPNYSSELNVNALLLGDSALYLCASSFTTGRPHNSPLHFGNGTRLTVT.

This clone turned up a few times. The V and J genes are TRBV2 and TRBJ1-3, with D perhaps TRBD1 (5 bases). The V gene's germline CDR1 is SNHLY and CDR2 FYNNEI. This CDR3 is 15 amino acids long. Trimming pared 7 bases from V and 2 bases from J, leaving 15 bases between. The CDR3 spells CASTVQGLAGNTIYF. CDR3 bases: TGTGCCAGCACAGTTCAGGGCCTGGCTGGAAACACCATATATTTT.

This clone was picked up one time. As DNA, the CDR3 is TGTGCCAGCAGCCCCGCCGGCAATGAGCAGTTCTTC. This gives the protein CASSPAGNEQFF. The gene calls are TRBV9 and TRBJ2-1; no clear D gene. The CDR3 is 12 residues long. V lost 4 bases and J lost 6, with 8 bases in between. The germline V gene has CDR1 SGDLS and CDR2 YYNGEE.

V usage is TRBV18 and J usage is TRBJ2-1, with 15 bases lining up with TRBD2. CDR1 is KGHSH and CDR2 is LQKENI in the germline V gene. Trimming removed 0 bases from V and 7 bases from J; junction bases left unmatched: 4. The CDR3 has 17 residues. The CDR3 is CASSPPGLAGGANEQFF. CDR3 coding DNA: TGTGCCAGCTCACCACCGGGACTAGCGGGAGGAGCTAATGAGCAGTTCTTC. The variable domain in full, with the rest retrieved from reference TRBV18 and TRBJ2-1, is NAGVMQNPRHLVRRRGQEARLRCSPMKGHSHVYWYRQLPEEGLKFMVYLQKENIIDESGMPKERFSAEFPKEGPSILRIQQVVRGDSAAYFCASSPPGLAGGANEQFFGPGTRLTVL.

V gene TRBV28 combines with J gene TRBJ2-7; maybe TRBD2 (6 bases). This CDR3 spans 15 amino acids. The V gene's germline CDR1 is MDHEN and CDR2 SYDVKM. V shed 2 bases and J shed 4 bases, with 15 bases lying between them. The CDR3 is CASSLASGVSYEQYF. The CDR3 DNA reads TGTGCCAGCAGTTTAGCTTCGGGAGTTTCTTACGAGCAGTACTTC.

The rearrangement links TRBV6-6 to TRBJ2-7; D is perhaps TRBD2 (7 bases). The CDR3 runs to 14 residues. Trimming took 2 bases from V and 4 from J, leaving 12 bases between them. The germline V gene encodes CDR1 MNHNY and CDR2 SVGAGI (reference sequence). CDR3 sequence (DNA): TGTGCCAGCAGTTACCTGGGAGGGGGTTACGAGCAGTACTTC. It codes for CASSYLGGGYEQYF.

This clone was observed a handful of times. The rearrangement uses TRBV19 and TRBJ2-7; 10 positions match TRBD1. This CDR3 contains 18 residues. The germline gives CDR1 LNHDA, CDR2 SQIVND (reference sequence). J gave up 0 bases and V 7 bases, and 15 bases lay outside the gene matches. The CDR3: CASKYEGQGTSSSYEQYF. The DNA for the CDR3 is TGTGCCAGTAAGTATGAGGGACAGGGGACAAGTTCCTCCTACGAGCAGTACTTC.

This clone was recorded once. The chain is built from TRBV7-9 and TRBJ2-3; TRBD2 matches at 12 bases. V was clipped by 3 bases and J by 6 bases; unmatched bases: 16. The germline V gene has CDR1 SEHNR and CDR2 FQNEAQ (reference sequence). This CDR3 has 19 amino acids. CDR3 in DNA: TGTGCCAGCAGCTTGCCCCTGGGGCTAGCGGGGGGGCCAGGGGATACGCAGTATTTT. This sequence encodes CASSLPLGLAGGPGDTQYF.

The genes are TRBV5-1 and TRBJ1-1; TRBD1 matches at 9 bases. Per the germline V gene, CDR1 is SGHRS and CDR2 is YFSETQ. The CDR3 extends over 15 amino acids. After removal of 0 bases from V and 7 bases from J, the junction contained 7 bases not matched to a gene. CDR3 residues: CASSLGGQGRGEAFF. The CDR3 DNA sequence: TGCGCCAGCAGCTTGGGAGGACAGGGGAGAGGTGAAGCTTTCTTT.

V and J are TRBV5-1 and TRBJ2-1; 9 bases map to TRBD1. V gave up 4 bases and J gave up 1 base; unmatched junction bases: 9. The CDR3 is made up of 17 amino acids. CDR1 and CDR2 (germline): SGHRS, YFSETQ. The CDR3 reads CASSTGQGFSSYNEQFF. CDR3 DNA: TGCGCCAGCAGCACAGGACAGGGGTTCTCTTCCTACAATGAGCAGTTCTTC.

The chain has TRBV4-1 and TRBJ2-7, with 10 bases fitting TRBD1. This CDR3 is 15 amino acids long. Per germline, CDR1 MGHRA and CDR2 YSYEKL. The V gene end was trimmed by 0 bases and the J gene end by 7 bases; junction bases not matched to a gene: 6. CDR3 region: CASSQEVGTGVEQYF. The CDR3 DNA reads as TGCGCCAGCAGCCAAGAGGTAGGGACAGGGGTGGAGCAGTACTTC.

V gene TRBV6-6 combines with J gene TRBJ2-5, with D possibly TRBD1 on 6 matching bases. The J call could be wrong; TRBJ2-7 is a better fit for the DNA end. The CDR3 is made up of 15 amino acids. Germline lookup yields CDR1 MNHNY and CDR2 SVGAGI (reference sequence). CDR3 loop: CASSHRLDSTYEQYF. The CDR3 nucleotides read TGTGCCAGCAGCCACCGGTTGGACAGCACCTACGAGCAGTACTTC.

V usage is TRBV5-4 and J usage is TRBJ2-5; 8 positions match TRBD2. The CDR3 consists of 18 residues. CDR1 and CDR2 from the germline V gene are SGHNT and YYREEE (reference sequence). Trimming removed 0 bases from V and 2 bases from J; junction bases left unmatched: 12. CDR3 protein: CASSLGIGSGSSQETQYF. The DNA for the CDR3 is TGTGCCAGCAGCTTGGGTATTGGGAGCGGGAGTTCTCAAGAGACCCAGTACTTC.